The 23 T cell receptor beta chains presented below share a single source sample, sequenced in a study of OX40 agonist ivuxolimab in advanced cancers. Produced via immunoSEQ multiplex PCR; TCRdb's table is partial and in-frame only. The sample yields approximately 40,000 clones, approximately 90% seen once. This specimen consisted of CD4+ or CD8+ T cells sorted from blood, obtained in a trial of the OX40 agonist ivuxolimab. The receptors shown here come from an adult with an advanced solid tumor such as melanoma, head and neck, liver or kidney cancer.

The J gene is TRBJ1-2, the V gene TRBV2, with a possible D match to TRBD1 (6 bases). Trimming removed 6 bases at V and 1 base at J, with 15 bases between. The CDR3 totals 15 residues. Germline CDR1 and CDR2: SNHLY and FYNNEI. CDR3 bases: TGTGCCAGCAGCGAAATGGGGGGCAGTAACTATGGCTACACCTTC. It translates to CASSEMGGSNYGYTF. The full variable domain, with the rest looked up from reference TRBV2 and TRBJ1-2, is EPEVTQTPSHQVTQMGQEVILRCVPISNHLYFYWYRQILGQKVEFLVSFYNNEISEKSEIFDDQFSVERPDGSNFTLKIRSTKLEDSAMYFCASSEMGGSNYGYTFGSGTRLTVV.

The chain links TRBV5-6 to TRBJ2-7; D not resolved. Between the trimmed V and J ends, which lost 2 bases and 5 bases, there was a span of 8 bases. Germline CDR1 and CDR2: SGHDT and YYEEEE. The CDR3 totals 12 residues. The DNA for the CDR3 is TGTGCCAGCAGCTTTAGAAGGCACGAGCAGTACTTC. Its protein is CASSFRRHEQYF.

This chain connects TRBV6-4 to TRBJ2-7; maybe TRBD2 (6 bases). Trimming took off 5 bases at V and 4 bases at J, with 12 bases between the two ends. This CDR3 has 13 amino acids. In germline, CDR1 is MRHNA, CDR2 SNTAGT. In nucleotides, the CDR3 is TGTGCCAGCAGTCTCGGGAGCGGGTACGAGCAGTACTTC. Protein product: CASSLGSGYEQYF.

V gene TRBV5-1 combines with J gene TRBJ1-5, with a tentative D call TRBD1 (6 bases). CDR3 size: 15 residues. The germline gives CDR1 SGHRS, CDR2 YFSETQ. V lost 4 bases, J lost 11 bases, and 22 bases lay in between. The CDR3 loop is CASSPIGGPQWAQHF. Here the CDR3 DNA reads TGCGCCAGCAGCCCAATCGGGGGGCCCCAATGGGCCCAGCATTTT. The full variable domain, completed using reference TRBV5-1 and TRBJ1-5, is KAGVTQTPRYLIKTRGQQVTLSCSPISGHRSVSWYQQTPGQGLQFLFEYFSETQRNKGNFPGRFSGRQFSNSRSEMNVSTLELGDSALYLCASSPIGGPQWAQHFGDGTRLSIL.

CDR3 amino acids: CASSINRVTNTGELFF. The CDR3, as DNA: TGTGCCAGCAGCATAAACAGGGTAACGAACACCGGGGAGCTGTTTTTT. The J gene is TRBJ2-2, the V gene TRBV9, with D perhaps matching TRBD1 (6 bases). This CDR3 is 16 amino acids long. Germline-derived CDR1 and CDR2 are SGDLS and YYNGEE. Deletions cut 4 bases from V and 0 bases from J, with 13 bases between.

The rearrangement joins TRBV4-3 to TRBJ1-1; D is unclear. The CDR3 has 14 residues. Germline values: CDR1 LGHNA, CDR2 YSLEER. V lost 4 bases and J lost 0, with 9 bases in between. The CDR3 here is CASSPRLVNTEAFF. DNA for the CDR3: TGCGCCAGCAGCCCCCGGTTAGTGAACACTGAAGCTTTCTTT.

The chain uses TRBV10-3 and TRBJ1-1, with D possibly TRBD1 on 5 matching bases. CDR1 is ENHRY, CDR2 SYGVKD, per germline. V was clipped by 10 bases and J by 7 bases, with 13 bases between them. This CDR3 has 11 amino acids. CDR3 loop: CATWDLDEAFF. The CDR3 nucleotides are TGTGCCACTTGGGACCTTGATGAAGCTTTCTTT.

The chain recombines TRBV5-6 with TRBJ2-7; the D is unclear. V was pared by 4 bases and J by 2 bases, with 19 bases between. The CDR3 totals 16 residues. Germline CDR1 SGHDT, CDR2 YYEEEE. The CDR3 here is CASSPRRLPNPYEQYF. CDR3 sequence (DNA): TGTGCCAGCAGCCCCCGACGGCTACCCAACCCCTACGAGCAGTACTTC.

V and J are TRBV28 and TRBJ1-1; a possible D gene is TRBD1 (5 bases). Trimming took 2 bases from V and 5 from J, leaving 9 bases between them. CDR3 length: 13 amino acids. CDR1 and CDR2 (germline): MDHEN, SYDVKM. The CDR3 region has the DNA TGTGCCAGCAGTTTAGGGGGAGGAACTGAAGCTTTCTTT. It yields the protein CASSLGGGTEAFF.

The rearrangement joins TRBV2 to TRBJ2-1, with 11 bases aligning to TRBD2. The CDR3 has 15 residues. Germline V gene lookup returns CDR1 SNHLY and CDR2 FYNNEI. Unmatched junction bases numbered 6, after V lost 4 bases and J lost 7 bases. The CDR3 region is CASSVTSGRRNEQFF. CDR3 nucleotides: TGTGCCAGCAGTGTAACTAGCGGGAGAAGGAATGAGCAGTTCTTC.

The J gene is TRBJ2-7, the V gene TRBV28; D gene ambiguous. This CDR3 has 12 amino acids. Germline V gives CDR1 MDHEN, CDR2 SYDVKM. V was shortened by 2 bases and J by 6 bases, with 8 bases between the two germline ends. CDR3 in DNA: TGTGCCAGCAGTTTAAGTCCTCTCGAGCAGTACTTC. It specifies CASSLSPLEQYF.

The chain recombines TRBV14 with TRBJ2-1, with D unresolved. The CDR3 sequence is 15 residues long. The germline V and J ends were trimmed by 0 bases and 0 bases, with 6 bases remaining between them. Per the germline V gene, CDR1 is SGHDN and CDR2 is FVKESK. The CDR3 DNA sequence: TGTGCCAGCAGCCAAGAGTTGTTCTCCTACAATGAGCAGTTCTTC. This sequence encodes CASSQELFSYNEQFF.

This chain uses TRBV2 with TRBJ1-5; D call uncertain. This CDR3 spans 14 amino acids. V gave up 8 bases and J gave up 1 base, with 12 bases separating them. The V gene's germline CDR1 is SNHLY and CDR2 FYNNEI. CDR3 in amino acids: CASWGPVSNQPQHF. In nucleotides, the CDR3 is TGTGCCAGCTGGGGTCCGGTAAGCAATCAGCCCCAGCATTTT.

The chain combines TRBV4-3 with TRBJ2-1, with a tentative D call TRBD2 (5 bases). CDR3 length: 13 amino acids. With 0 bases removed from V and 10 bases from J, the gap between germline ends came to 10 bases. Germline V lookup: CDR1 LGHNA, CDR2 YSLEER. The CDR3 is CASSQEGWEEQFF. DNA of the CDR3: TGCGCCAGCAGCCAAGAAGGGTGGGAGGAGCAGTTCTTC.

V is TRBV7-8 and J is TRBJ2-1; 7 positions agree with TRBD2. The germline V gene encodes CDR1 SGHVS and CDR2 FQNEAQ. This CDR3 has 17 residues. The trim removed 4 bases at V and 1 base at J, leaving 10 bases unmatched. The chain's CDR3 is CASSSLSTSASYNEQFF. In DNA, the CDR3 is TGTGCCAGCAGCTCTCTAAGTACTAGCGCGTCCTACAATGAGCAGTTCTTC.

The chain joins TRBV25-1 to TRBJ1-3; 7 positions agree with TRBD1. V lost 1 base, J lost 8 bases, and 5 bases stayed unmatched. The V gene's germline CDR1 is MGHDK and CDR2 SYGVNS. The CDR3 totals 14 residues. CDR3 loop: CASSEWGQTDTIYF. The CDR3, as DNA: TGTGCCAGCAGTGAATGGGGACAGACGGACACCATATATTTT. Using reference TRBV25-1 and TRBJ1-3 for the parts outside the CDR3, the full variable domain is EADIYQTPRYLVIGTGKKITLECSQTMGHDKMYWYQQDPGMELHLIHYSYGVNSTEKGDLSSESTVSRIRTEHFPLTLESARPSHTSQYLCASSEWGQTDTIYFGEGSWLTVV.

The chain links TRBV4-3 to TRBJ2-1, with D tentatively TRBD2 (6 bases). The CDR3 covers 17 residues. V was clipped by 1 base and J by 7 bases, with 20 bases between them. Germline V gene data show CDR1 as LGHNA and CDR2 as YSLEER. CDR3 protein: CASSQGYPRERYNEQFF. The CDR3 bases are TGCGCCAGCAGCCAAGGTTATCCCCGGGAGAGGTATAATGAGCAGTTCTTC.

The V gene is TRBV18, the J gene TRBJ1-1; D unclear. Per germline, CDR1 KGHSH and CDR2 LQKENI. V lost 3 bases, J lost 6 bases, and 14 bases lay in between. CDR3 size: 14 residues. The CDR3, as DNA: TGTGCCAGCTCACCGTGGAGGGCTGGAGCTGAAGCTTTCTTT. Translated: CASSPWRAGAEAFF. Full variable domain (missing parts from reference TRBV18 and TRBJ1-1): NAGVMQNPRHLVRRRGQEARLRCSPMKGHSHVYWYRQLPEEGLKFMVYLQKENIIDESGMPKERFSAEFPKEGPSILRIQQVVRGDSAAYFCASSPWRAGAEAFFGQGTRLTVV.

The chain carries TRBV11-1 and TRBJ2-3, with 10 bases that match TRBD2. Germline CDR1 reads SGHAT; CDR2 reads FQDESV (reference sequence). CDR3 length equals 15 residues. V lost 6 bases to trimming and J lost 1 base; unmatched junction nucleotides: 4. This chain's CDR3 is CASRGTSARTDTQYF. The CDR3 nucleotides are TGTGCCAGCAGAGGGACTAGCGCTCGCACAGATACGCAGTATTTT.

V usage is TRBV28 and J usage is TRBJ2-3; 14 bases fit TRBD2. There are 16 residues in the CDR3. V shed 9 bases and J 4 bases; nucleotides not matched to a gene: 9. Germline CDR1 MDHEN, CDR2 SYDVKM. In DNA, the CDR3 is TGTGCCAGTGAAGAAGGACTAGCGGGAGGCGCAGATACGCAGTATTTT. This gives the protein CASEEGLAGGADTQYF.

The chain combines TRBV28 with TRBJ1-4; no clear D. Trimming stripped 7 bases from V and 4 bases from J, with 13 bases between. Germline CDR1 MDHEN, CDR2 SYDVKM. The CDR3 is 14 residues long. The chain's CDR3 is CASTPAGVNEKLFF. CDR3 in DNA: TGTGCCAGCACCCCAGCGGGAGTTAATGAAAAACTGTTTTTT. The variable domain in full, completed from reference TRBV28 and TRBJ1-4, reads DVKVTQSSRYLVKRTGEKVFLECVQDMDHENMFWYRQDPGLGLRLIYFSYDVKMKEKGDIPEGYSVSREKKERFSLILESASTNQTSMYLCASTPAGVNEKLFFGSGTQLSVL.

The rearrangement uses TRBV19 and TRBJ1-1; TRBD1 matches 7 bases. CDR1 is LNHDA, CDR2 SQIVND, per germline (reference sequence). The CDR3 extends over 14 amino acids. Trimming at V came to 3 bases and at J to 1 base, leaving 2 bases not matched to a gene. CDR3 protein: CASSIYRGNTEAFF. CDR3 DNA: TGTGCCAGTAGTATTTACAGGGGGAACACTGAAGCTTTCTTT.

This clone is medium-sized (0.01 to 0.1%) within its sample. The sample contains more than one DNA sequence encoding this CDR3. The chain carries TRBV6-5 and TRBJ2-1; 10 bases line up with TRBD1. The ends lost 0 bases at V and 7 bases at J; junction bases unmatched: 0. There are 14 residues in the CDR3. CDR1 and CDR2 from the germline V gene are MNHEY and SVGAGI. The CDR3 sequence: CASSYSGQGNEQFF. DNA of the CDR3: TGTGCCAGCAGTTACTCGGGACAGGGGAATGAGCAGTTCTTC.